This is a list of T cell receptor beta chains from one sample in a study of cytomegalovirus exposure and HLA in healthy donors. Profiled with immunoSEQ multiplex PCR; TCRdb holds only in-frame clones, not every one. The sample lists 25,000 to 40,000 clones, less than 55% occurring once. Sequencing was performed on PBMCs. The receptor source for this set is a woman aged 45-59 years in good health and CMV-seronegative. Both conserved end residues are part of each CDR3. D genes are given only for firm matches. Not every row has a clone size; where given, it reads once, few, many or a size class.

v_call	clone_size	j_call	d_call	cdr3_nt	cdr3_aa
TRBV10-3	few	TRBJ2-7	TRBD2	TGTGCCATCAGTGATCCTAGCGGGGAAGCCTACGAGCAGTACTTC	CAISDPSGEAYEQYF
TRBV25-1	few	TRBJ1-2	TRBD1	TGTGCCAGCAGCCCGCCGGGACAGGGTTTTCATGGCTACACCTTC	CASSPPGQGFHGYTF
TRBV5-4	.	TRBJ2-7	.	TGTGCCAGCAGCTTGGTAGGGGCCGAGCAGTACTTC	CASSLVGAEQYF
TRBV9	few	TRBJ2-5	.	TGTGCCAGCAGCGACGGTGGGGCAGAGACCCAGTACTTC	CASSDGGAETQYF
TRBV20-1	.	TRBJ2-1	TRBD2	TGCAGTGCCCTTTCCGGGGGGGGACAGTTCTTC	CSALSGGGQFF
TRBV7-2	.	TRBJ2-6	TRBD1	TGTGCCAGCAGCTTAGTAGGGGGCCACGGGTCCCCTGGGGCCAACGTCCTGACTTTC	CASSLVGGHGSPGANVLTF
TRBV27	few	TRBJ2-1	TRBD2	TGTGCCAGCAGTTTGGGACTAGCGGCGTACAATGAGCAGTTCTTC	CASSLGLAAYNEQFF
TRBV10-3	.	TRBJ1-2	.	TGTGCCATCAGTGAGCCTAATATTGGGGGAGGTGCAAACTTC	CAISEPNIGGGANF
TRBV28	.	TRBJ2-3	.	TGTGCCAGCACCCGTGGGCCTAGCGCGCAGTATTTT	CASTRGPSAQYF
TRBV9	few	TRBJ2-2	TRBD1	TGTGCCAGCAGCGTAGCCAACAGGGGGCACACCGGGGAGCTGTTTTTT	CASSVANRGHTGELFF
TRBV10-3	.	TRBJ1-2	.	TGTGCCATCGGCGGGCAGGGACTCCTTGGCTACACCTTC	CAIGGQGLLGYTF
TRBV28	few	TRBJ2-2	TRBD1	TGTGCCAGCTGGGGACAGGTCAACACCGGGGAGCTGTTTTTT	CASWGQVNTGELFF
TRBV5-1	once	TRBJ1-6	.	TGCGCCAGCCGCCCGAGGGAAAATAATTCACCCCTCCACTTT	CASRPRENNSPLHF
TRBV7-7	.	TRBJ2-2	TRBD2	TGTGCCAGCAGCTCCCGGGACTACAACACCGGGGAGCTGTTTTTT	CASSSRDYNTGELFF
TRBV19	few	TRBJ2-2	.	TGTGCCAGTAGTTTTCAAAACACCGGGGAGCTGTTTTTT	CASSFQNTGELFF
TRBV18	.	TRBJ2-2	TRBD2	TGTGCCAGCTCACCGGGACTAGCGCAGAACACCGGGGAGCTGTTTTTT	CASSPGLAQNTGELFF
TRBV19	.	TRBJ1-4	TRBD1	TGTGCCAGTAGTTCAAAGTACAGGGGGGAAGATGAAAAACTGTTTTTT	CASSSKYRGEDEKLFF
TRBV19	.	TRBJ2-2	TRBD1	TGTGCCAGTAGTAGAGCCCGACAGGGGGCCTGGGAGCTGTTTTTT	CASSRARQGAWELFF
TRBV5-6	.	TRBJ1-2	.	TGTGCCAGCAGCTTGCGCCCGGGGGGCGGCTACACCTTC	CASSLRPGGGYTF
TRBV19	.	TRBJ2-2	TRBD1	TGTGCCAGTAGTATAGATCAGGGGGCGAACACCGGGGAGCTGTTTTTT	CASSIDQGANTGELFF
TRBV6-1	.	TRBJ2-7	TRBD1	TGTGCCAGCATGCCCCGGGACAGGGGTGCCTACGAGCAGTACTTC	CASMPRDRGAYEQYF
TRBV5-1	.	TRBJ2-2	.	TGCGCCAGCAGCTTGAACCTAGCTCAGAGCGGGGAGCTGTTTTTT	CASSLNLAQSGELFF
TRBV28	.	TRBJ1-5	.	TGTGCCAGCAGTCCATCGACAGGTGCGAATCAGCCCCAGCATTTT	CASSPSTGANQPQHF
TRBV18	.	TRBJ2-7	TRBD1	TGTGCCAGCTCACCCCCCGGGACAGGGGCAAGGGAGCAGTACTTC	CASSPPGTGAREQYF
TRBV5-1	.	TRBJ2-5	TRBD1	TGCGCCAGCAGCCAGGGGGCGACGCAGACCCAGTACTTC	CASSQGATQTQYF
TRBV19	.	TRBJ2-7	TRBD1	TGTGCCAGTGGTATGGCGGGACAGGTCTACGAGCAGTACTTC	CASGMAGQVYEQYF
TRBV27	.	TRBJ2-1	.	TGTGCCAGCAGTTTCTCGGGCGGGCTCAATGAGCAGTTCTTC	CASSFSGGLNEQFF
TRBV5-6	.	TRBJ2-1	TRBD1	TGTGCCAGCAGCCCGGGACAGGGGTTTGGTGAGCAGTTCTTC	CASSPGQGFGEQFF
TRBV29-1	.	TRBJ1-1	.	TGCAGCGTTGTGGCCCTTCTGAACACTGAAGCTTTCTTT	CSVVALLNTEAFF
TRBV29-1	.	TRBJ2-7	.	TGCAGCGCCTCGACAGCATACGAGCAGTACTTC	CSASTAYEQYF
TRBV2	.	TRBJ2-6	TRBD1	TGTGCCAGCAGTGGGGACAGCCTTTCTGGGGCCAACGTCCTGACTTTC	CASSGDSLSGANVLTF
TRBV27	few	TRBJ2-7	.	TGTGCCAGCAGGATGGGACTCCGCTCCTACGAGCAGTACTTC	CASRMGLRSYEQYF
TRBV7-9	few	TRBJ1-2	TRBD1	TGTTCCAGCAGCTCCCCGACAGGGGGGAATAACTATGGCTACACCTTC	CSSSSPTGGNNYGYTF
TRBV5-8	once	TRBJ2-7	TRBD1	TGTGCCAGCAGCTTCAACAGGGGGTTTCCCTACGAGCAGTACTTC	CASSFNRGFPYEQYF
TRBV18	.	TRBJ2-2	.	TGTGCCAGCTCACCGTGGACTGATCCTTCCTGGGAGCTGTTTTTT	CASSPWTDPSWELFF
TRBV30	.	TRBJ2-7	TRBD1	TGTGCCTGGAGGAGGAATGTGGGACAGGGCTACGAGCAGTACTTC	CAWRRNVGQGYEQYF
TRBV15	few	TRBJ1-2	.	TGTGCCACCAGCCAACGCGGCAACAGGGAGCGTAACTATGGCTACACCTTC	CATSQRGNRERNYGYTF
TRBV7-9	.	TRBJ2-4	.	TGTGCCAGCAGCTTTCTCAGGGGTCTTAAAAACATTCAGTACTTC	CASSFLRGLKNIQYF
TRBV10-1	.	TRBJ2-3	TRBD1	TGCGCCAGCAGTGACCTCCGGGACAGGGGTGGAGATACGCAGTATTTT	CASSDLRDRGGDTQYF
TRBV7-9	few	TRBJ1-1	.	TGTGCCAGCAGCTTCGAGTTTGAAGCTTTCTTT	CASSFEFEAFF
TRBV5-1	.	TRBJ2-3	TRBD2	TGCGCCAGCAGCTTGGGGGTAGCGGGGGCCACAGATACGCAGTATTTT	CASSLGVAGATDTQYF
TRBV7-2	.	TRBJ2-7	TRBD2	TGTGCCAGCAGCTTAGTGCCTAGCGGGGGTACCTACGAGCAGTACTTC	CASSLVPSGGTYEQYF
TRBV5-1	.	TRBJ2-1	TRBD2	TGCGCCAGCAGCCCCGGGGGGGCCTCAGATGAGCAGTTCTTC	CASSPGGASDEQFF
TRBV7-2	few	TRBJ2-6	.	TGTGCCAGCAGCTTAGCCTCGGTTTCTGGGGCCAACGTCCTGACTTTC	CASSLASVSGANVLTF
TRBV5-1	few	TRBJ2-2	.	TGCGCCAGCAGCTTGGACAGCCCGAACACCGGGGAGCTGTTTTTT	CASSLDSPNTGELFF
TRBV27	.	TRBJ1-2	.	TGTGCCAGCAGTTGGCAGAACTCGGGGGGCTACACCTTC	CASSWQNSGGYTF
TRBV7-9	.	TRBJ2-1	TRBD2	TGTGCCAGCAGCCCCAGGGTAGCGGGGGGGCCAGAGTATGAGCAGTTCTTC	CASSPRVAGGPEYEQFF
TRBV6-6	few	TRBJ1-5	.	TGTGCCAGCAGTTACCCTTATCAGCCCCAGCATTTT	CASSYPYQPQHF
TRBV6-6	.	TRBJ1-1	TRBD1	TGTGCCAGCAGGGACAGGGGGGGGACTGAAGCTTTCTTT	CASRDRGGTEAFF
TRBV7-9	.	TRBJ2-1	TRBD2	TGTGCCAGCAGCCTCGGACTAGCTCCTTACAATGAGCAGTTCTTC	CASSLGLAPYNEQFF
TRBV5-5	few	TRBJ1-5	TRBD1	TGTGCCAGCAGCTCAACAGGGGTGGGACTCAATCAGCCCCAGCATTTT	CASSSTGVGLNQPQHF
TRBV7-9	.	TRBJ2-7	TRBD2	TGTGCCAGCAGCTTATTAGGCGTGGGAGGGTCGGGAGAGCAGTACTTC	CASSLLGVGGSGEQYF
TRBV28	.	TRBJ2-7	.	TGTGCCAGCAGTCCTGGGGGGTACGTCTACGAGCAGTACTTC	CASSPGGYVYEQYF
TRBV23-1	.	TRBJ2-4	.	TGCGCCAGCACCCAAGGGGGACAAACCCTAGCCAAAAACATTCAGTACTTC	CASTQGGQTLAKNIQYF